These 32 T cell receptor beta chains were all obtained from the same sample, sequenced in a study of T cell changes during pregnancy in multiple sclerosis. The data were produced by immunoSEQ multiplex PCR, yet TCRdb's version contains in-frame clones alone and is incomplete. The sample shows tens of thousands of clones, about 95% of them seen only once. The input for sequencing was peripheral blood, taken in the second trimester of pregnancy. The origin of the receptors is a female donor with multiple sclerosis, enrolled in a pregnancy study.

This rearrangement joins TRBV5-4 to TRBJ1-1; 10 nucleotides agree with TRBD1. Trimming cost V 4 bases and J 5 bases; bases outside gene matches: 8. CDR1 SGHNT and CDR2 YYREEE come from the germline V gene (reference sequence). The CDR3 has 15 residues. CDR3: CASSRGGTGVTEAFF. The CDR3 bases are TGTGCCAGCAGCCGAGGCGGGACAGGGGTGACTGAAGCTTTCTTT.

The V call is TRBV30, the J call TRBJ2-6; maybe TRBD1 (5 bases). Germline V gives CDR1 GTSNPN, CDR2 SVGIG (reference sequence). The CDR3 is made up of 14 amino acids. Deletions cut 1 base from V and 2 bases from J, with 6 bases between. The CDR3 protein is CAWSAGTGANVLTF. The DNA of the CDR3 is TGTGCCTGGAGTGCAGGGACTGGGGCCAACGTCCTGACTTTC.

The chain is built from TRBV9 and TRBJ2-2; D is uncertain. V was cut by 0 bases and J by 2 bases, with 8 bases left in between. Germline V lookup: CDR1 SGDLS, CDR2 YYNGEE. This CDR3 has 15 residues. In DNA form, the CDR3 reads TGTGCCAGCAGCGTAGGAACTATCAACACCGGGGAGCTGTTTTTT. This translates into CASSVGTINTGELFF.

The rearrangement uses TRBV19 and TRBJ1-5; D is unresolved. The CDR3 loop spans 16 amino acids. V was trimmed by 3 bases and J by 5 bases, leaving 17 bases between them. Germline V lookup: CDR1 LNHDA, CDR2 SQIVND (reference sequence). The CDR3 protein is CASSINAGVSDQPQHF. Here the CDR3 DNA reads TGTGCCAGTAGTATTAATGCGGGAGTTTCCGATCAGCCCCAGCATTTT.

The chain couples TRBV9 to TRBJ2-1, with 15 bases matching TRBD2. Germline V gives CDR1 SGDLS, CDR2 YYNGEE. V trimming: 0 bases; J trimming: 8 bases; junction bases outside the gene matches: 6. The CDR3 spans 17 residues. The CDR3 loop reads CASSVGGTSGRRDEQFF. CDR3 bases: TGTGCCAGCAGCGTAGGGGGGACTAGCGGGAGGCGGGATGAGCAGTTCTTC. The full variable domain, completed using reference TRBV9 and TRBJ2-1, is DSGVTQTPKHLITATGQRVTLRCSPRSGDLSVYWYQQSLDQGLQFLIQYYNGEERAKGNILERFSAQQFPDLHSELNLSSLELGDSALYFCASSVGGTSGRRDEQFFGPGTRLTVL.

The gene calls are TRBV5-4 and TRBJ1-4; D is perhaps TRBD1 (6 bases). CDR1 and CDR2 from the germline V gene are SGHNT and YYREEE (reference sequence). V shed 0 bases and J shed 7 bases, with 7 bases lying between them. The CDR3 contains 13 residues. CDR3 sequence reads: CASSLGGREKLFF. The CDR3 bases are TGTGCCAGCAGCTTGGGGGGGCGTGAAAAACTGTTTTTT.

The J gene is TRBJ1-1, the V gene TRBV4-1, with D possibly TRBD1 on 5 matching bases. V was cut by 0 bases and J by 0 bases, with 8 bases left in between. The CDR3 extends over 15 amino acids. Germline loops: CDR1 MGHRA, CDR2 YSYEKL. The CDR3 reads CASSQDRGLNTEAFF. CDR3 DNA sequence: TGCGCCAGCAGCCAAGATAGGGGTTTGAACACTGAAGCTTTCTTT.

The rearrangement uses TRBV19 and TRBJ1-1; 7 nucleotides line up with TRBD1. Trimming cost V 6 bases and J 0 bases; bases outside gene matches: 7. Germline V lookup: CDR1 LNHDA, CDR2 SQIVND (reference sequence). The CDR3 covers 15 residues. The CDR3 DNA reads as TGTGCCAGTAGACAGGGGACCGCTATGAACACTGAAGCTTTCTTT. Translating it yields CASRQGTAMNTEAFF. Combining the CDR3 with reference TRBV19 and TRBJ1-1 gives the whole variable domain DGGITQSPKYLFRKEGQNVTLSCEQNLNHDAMYWYRQDPGQGLRLIYYSQIVNDFQKGDIAEGYSVSREKKESFPLTVTSAQKNPTAFYLCASRQGTAMNTEAFFGQGTRLTVV.

This CDR3 is CASSIDPGRGVTNTEAFF. The CDR3 nucleotides read TGCGCCAGCAGCATCGACCCCGGCAGGGGAGTTACGAACACTGAAGCTTTCTTT. The chain links TRBV5-1 to TRBJ1-1; TRBD1 might be the D (6 bases). Germline CDR1 reads SGHRS; CDR2 reads YFSETQ. V was pared by 4 bases and J by 1 base, with 23 bases between. This CDR3 comprises 18 residues.

The rearrangement links TRBV28 to TRBJ2-2; 7 bases align to TRBD1. This CDR3 comprises 12 residues. Trimming cost V 3 bases and J 12 bases; bases outside gene matches: 4. Germline V gene sequence: CDR1 MDHEN, CDR2 SYDVKM. For the CDR3, the DNA is TGTGCCAGCAGTTTGGGACAGAGTCAGCTGTTTTTT. This codes for CASSLGQSQLFF.

V is TRBV9 and J is TRBJ2-1, with 10 nucleotides matching TRBD1. This CDR3 region has 16 residues. Germline V gives CDR1 SGDLS, CDR2 YYNGEE. V gave up 3 bases and J gave up 6 bases; unmatched junction bases: 9. In DNA, the CDR3 is TGTGCCAGCAGCGGACCCGGGACAGGGGCCCCCAATGAGCAGTTCTTC. Its translation is CASSGPGTGAPNEQFF.

This sequence joins TRBV4-1 and TRBJ2-1; 8 nucleotides match TRBD2. Per germline, CDR1 MGHRA and CDR2 YSYEKL. The junction had 9 bases not matched to a gene; V was cut back by 0 bases and J by 11 bases. The CDR3 is 15 amino acids. CDR3 residues: CASSQEFPGGLQQFF. The CDR3 DNA reads TGCGCCAGCAGCCAAGAATTTCCGGGAGGGTTACAGCAGTTCTTC.

The chain has TRBV12-5 and TRBJ2-7; D is unclear. Germline assignment: CDR1 LGHNT and CDR2 FRNRAP. With 0 bases removed from V and 2 bases from J, the gap between germline ends came to 14 bases. The CDR3 has 16 residues. CDR3 bases: TGTGCTAGTGGTTTGGTATTGGGCCAGCCCACCTACGAGCAGTACTTC. As protein: CASGLVLGQPTYEQYF.

This rearrangement joins TRBV7-2 to TRBJ2-1, with D maybe TRBD2 (5 bases). CDR1 is SGHTA, CDR2 FQGNSA, per germline. With 5 bases removed from V and 6 bases from J, the gap between germline ends came to 14 bases. The CDR3 consists of 14 residues. CDR3 nucleotide sequence: TGTGCCAGCAGCCCACGGGGAGTACGCAATGAGCAGTTCTTC. Translation gives CASSPRGVRNEQFF.

This chain uses TRBV6-5 with TRBJ1-1; 10 bases match TRBD1. The trim removed 6 bases at V and 8 bases at J, leaving 12 bases unmatched. CDR3 size: 15 residues. From germline, CDR1 is MNHEY and CDR2 SVGAGI. The CDR3 sequence is CASSPPPDRGGEAFF. As DNA, the CDR3 is TGTGCCAGCAGCCCCCCACCGGACAGGGGGGGAGAAGCTTTCTTT.

The V and J genes are TRBV5-1 and TRBJ1-1; D uncertain. CDR3 length: 17 amino acids. Trimming left V 1 base short and J 0 bases short, with 16 bases between. CDR1 and CDR2 (germline): SGHRS, YFSETQ. The CDR3 nucleotides are TGCGCCAGCAGCTTGAGAGGCGTTCTCTCTATGAACACTGAAGCTTTCTTT. Protein sequence: CASSLRGVLSMNTEAFF.

The chain combines TRBV5-1 with TRBJ1-1; 8 bases are a match to TRBD1. CDR1 is SGHRS, CDR2 YFSETQ, per germline. V lost 3 bases and J lost 4; bases outside the gene matches: 8. The CDR3 sequence is 15 residues long. CDR3 in DNA: TGCGCCAGCAGCTCTAGGGCGGACAGGGCCACTGAAGCTTTCTTT. Protein sequence: CASSSRADRATEAFF.

V gene TRBV5-6 combines with J gene TRBJ1-3; no reliable D call. From germline, CDR1 is SGHDT and CDR2 YYEEEE. Between the trimmed V and J ends, which lost 2 bases and 4 bases, there was a span of 10 bases. The CDR3 runs 14 residues. The CDR3 protein is CASSFGGGGNTIYF. CDR3 bases: TGTGCCAGCAGCTTTGGCGGCGGCGGAAACACCATATATTTT.

V is TRBV28 and J is TRBJ2-7; D perhaps matches TRBD1 (5 bases). Germline CDR1 is MDHEN and CDR2 is SYDVKM. This CDR3 is 13 amino acids long. Trimming cost V 7 bases and J 7 bases, with 17 bases left between them. In DNA form, the CDR3 reads TGTGCCAGCATCCCAGGGATAGGAAGGGAGCAGTACTTC. Amino acids: CASIPGIGREQYF. Together with reference TRBV28 and TRBJ2-7, the CDR3 gives the full variable domain: DVKVTQSSRYLVKRTGEKVFLECVQDMDHENMFWYRQDPGLGLRLIYFSYDVKMKEKGDIPEGYSVSREKKERFSLILESASTNQTSMYLCASIPGIGREQYFGPGTRLTVT.

The V call is TRBV27, the J call TRBJ2-2; 12 bases fit TRBD2. The CDR3 has 15 residues. CDR1 is MNHEY and CDR2 is SMNVEV in the germline V gene (reference sequence). The J segment lost 7 bases and the V segment lost 6 bases, leaving 6 bases of the junction unmatched. Here the CDR3 reads CASSSSGRAFGELFF. DNA of the CDR3: TGTGCCAGCAGCTCTAGCGGGAGGGCCTTCGGGGAGCTGTTTTTT.

The chain uses TRBV5-1 and TRBJ2-5, with D perhaps TRBD1 (5 bases). The CDR3 runs to 18 residues. Trimming removed 0 bases from V and 3 bases from J, with 21 bases in between. In germline, CDR1 is SGHRS, CDR2 YFSETQ. CDR3 amino acids: CASSLGLGPFDEKETQYF. The CDR3 DNA sequence: TGCGCCAGCAGCTTGGGTCTGGGGCCGTTCGACGAGAAAGAGACCCAGTACTTC.

The chain has TRBV19 and TRBJ2-5, with TRBD1 identical over 7 bases. There are 12 residues in the CDR3. V dropped 11 bases and J dropped 5; count of bases not matched to a gene: 8. CDR1 is LNHDA, CDR2 SQIVND, per germline (reference sequence). CDR3 coding DNA: TGTGCCTCTAGACAGGGAGAGGAGACCCAGTACTTC. Protein product: CASRQGEETQYF.

The chain combines TRBV4-2 with TRBJ2-7; TRBD2 matches 7 bases. After removal of 1 base from V and 0 bases from J, the junction contained 18 bases not matched to a gene. CDR3 length: 20 amino acids. Germline lookup yields CDR1 LGHNA and CDR2 YNFKEQ. The CDR3 DNA reads TGTGCCAGCAGCCAAGTCTTACTAGCGCAAACTGGGGGGAACTCCTACGAGCAGTACTTC. This translates into CASSQVLLAQTGGNSYEQYF.

This clone showed up just once. V usage is TRBV5-4 and J usage is TRBJ2-7; the match to TRBD1 covers 10 bases. Germline V gene data show CDR1 as SGHNT and CDR2 as YYREEE (reference sequence). The CDR3 runs 17 residues. V shed 0 bases, J shed 5 bases, and the junction held 11 bases outside the gene matches. The CDR3 loop is CASSLALPGQGSNEQYF. CDR3 nucleotide sequence: TGTGCCAGCAGCTTGGCCCTACCGGGACAGGGGAGCAACGAGCAGTACTTC.

The V and J genes are TRBV5-4 and TRBJ2-1, with 11 nucleotides matching TRBD2. The CDR3 has 16 amino acids. Trimming took 3 bases from V and 4 from J; bases not matched to a gene: 6. CDR1 and CDR2 from the germline V gene are SGHNT and YYREEE (reference sequence). The DNA for the CDR3 is TGTGCCAGCAGCTCCCCGACTAGCGGGACTTACAATGAGCAGTTCTTC. It codes for CASSSPTSGTYNEQFF. Variable domain in full (rest from reference TRBV5-4 and TRBJ2-1): ETGVTQSPTHLIKTRGQQVTLRCSSQSGHNTVSWYQQALGQGPQFIFQYYREEENGRGNFPPRFSGLQFPNYSSELNVNALELDDSALYLCASSSPTSGTYNEQFFGPGTRLTVL.

This chain links TRBV4-2 with TRBJ1-5; the match to TRBD1 covers 7 bases. V lost 1 base and J lost 2; bases outside the gene matches: 11. This CDR3 comprises 18 residues. Germline CDR1 and CDR2: LGHNA and YNFKEQ. CDR3 bases: TGTGCCAGCAGCCAAGCCCCGTTCGACAGGGCAGGCAATCAGCCCCAGCATTTT. This translates into CASSQAPFDRAGNQPQHF.

This clone was counted once. Here the CDR3 reads CATHSWTGFYEQYF. The CDR3 DNA sequence: TGTGCCACCCACTCGTGGACAGGGTTCTACGAGCAGTACTTC. This chain uses TRBV28 with TRBJ2-7; 8 nucleotides match TRBD1. CDR1 and CDR2 from the germline V gene are MDHEN and SYDVKM. The CDR3 is 14 residues long. The trim removed 10 bases at V and 3 bases at J, leaving 11 bases unmatched.

This chain connects TRBV11-2 to TRBJ2-1; D is possibly TRBD1 (5 bases). CDR1 is SGHAT, CDR2 FQNNGV, per germline. This CDR3 has 13 residues. Trimming removed 4 bases at V and 9 bases at J, with 13 bases between. CDR3 sequence: CASSSWDQGEQFF. The CDR3 coding sequence is TGTGCCAGCAGCTCATGGGATCAGGGTGAGCAGTTCTTC.

The rearrangement links TRBV5-1 to TRBJ1-2, with 7 bases aligning to TRBD1. CDR3 length: 15 amino acids. Germline V gene sequence: CDR1 SGHRS, CDR2 YFSETQ. Trimming took 4 bases from V and 2 from J; bases not matched to a gene: 8. CDR3 sequence (DNA): TGCGCCAGCAGCGGGACGGACAGGTTGAACTATGGCTACACCTTC. As protein: CASSGTDRLNYGYTF.

This chain uses TRBV27 with TRBJ1-1; 8 bases are a match to TRBD1. V gave up 5 bases and J gave up 5 bases; unmatched junction bases: 7. Germline CDR1 reads MNHEY; CDR2 reads SMNVEV (reference sequence). The length of the CDR3 is 14 residues. The CDR3 protein is CASSTTGVLTEAFF. The DNA for the CDR3 is TGTGCCAGCAGTACGACAGGGGTTTTAACTGAAGCTTTCTTT.

The V call is TRBV7-9, the J call TRBJ2-7, with D possibly being TRBD1 (6 bases). The CDR3 contains 15 residues. Trimming left V 3 bases short and J 2 bases short, with 14 bases between. Germline loops: CDR1 SEHNR, CDR2 FQNEAQ (reference sequence). The CDR3, as DNA: TGTGCCAGCAGCTTTGAGGGACACCCAACCTACGAGCAGTACTTC. Translated: CASSFEGHPTYEQYF.

This sequence joins TRBV7-8 and TRBJ1-5; 9 bases are a match to TRBD1. Germline CDR1 SGHVS, CDR2 FQNEAQ. The CDR3 is made up of 19 amino acids. The V and J ends lost 1 base and 2 bases, in that order; junction bases with no gene match: 12. CDR3 sequence: CASSLERTGVIVGNQPQHF. CDR3 nucleotides: TGTGCCAGCAGCTTAGAGAGGACAGGGGTAATCGTGGGCAATCAGCCCCAGCATTTT. The whole variable domain, remainder taken from reference TRBV7-8 and TRBJ1-5, is GAGVSQSPRYKVAKRGQDVALRCDPISGHVSLFWYQQALGQGPEFLTYFQNEAQLDKSGLPSDRFFAERPEGSVSTLKIQRTQQEDSAVYLCASSLERTGVIVGNQPQHFGDGTRLSIL.